Sequencing of this T cell receptor (beta chain) was carried out in a study of patients and donors after allogeneic stem cell transplantation. Trimming shortened V by 3 bases and J by 0 bases, and 18 bases separated the two germline ends. The CDR3 spans 18 residues. TCRdb re-called the RT-PCR reads through MiXCR, storing one row per CDR3 protein. The sample holds under 170,000 distinct CDR3 sequences; about a third are singletons and the top ten take 40% to 55%. This clonotype has a handful of counts. V gene TRBV12-3 or TRBV12-4 combines with J gene TRBJ1-3; D is uncertain. The sequenced sample consisted of blood, either unsorted or a sorted T cell fraction (not recorded which). The clonotype originates from a human donor who was either an allogeneic HSCT recipient or a stem cell or donor lymphocyte infusion donor (not recorded which). It is not recorded whose cells these are; they may come from a transplant donor. The CDR3 DNA reads TGTGCCAGCAGTTTCCAAGGTCAGGCGCTACTCTCTGGAAACACCATATATTTT. Amino acid sequence: CASSFQGQALLSGNTIYF.